The present TCR beta chain was sequenced within a study of blood T cell repertoires in COVID-19. Those enrolled, adults aged 18 to 89 years, came from around 25 US areas. TCRdb's table, derived via immunoSEQ multiplex PCR, lists solely in-frame clones and lacks some. The sample holds roughly 260,000 clones, approximately 91% seen once. This clone was counted a single time. The V gene's germline CDR1 is SGDLS and CDR2 YYNGEE. Trimming removed 6 bases at V and 1 base at J, with 21 bases between. CDR3 length: 17 amino acids. The sequence derives from a human donor in a cohort exposed to, infected with or recovered from COVID-19 (not recorded which). The donor label of this sample is uncertain. Sample: PBMCs or T cells enriched from blood (not recorded which). The chain couples TRBV9 to TRBJ2-3; tentatively, D is TRBD2 (7 bases). The CDR3 coding sequence is TGTGCCAGCACCGGGCCGGGGGGCTCTACAGGCACAGATACGCAGTATTTT. Translated: CASTGPGGSTGTDTQYF.